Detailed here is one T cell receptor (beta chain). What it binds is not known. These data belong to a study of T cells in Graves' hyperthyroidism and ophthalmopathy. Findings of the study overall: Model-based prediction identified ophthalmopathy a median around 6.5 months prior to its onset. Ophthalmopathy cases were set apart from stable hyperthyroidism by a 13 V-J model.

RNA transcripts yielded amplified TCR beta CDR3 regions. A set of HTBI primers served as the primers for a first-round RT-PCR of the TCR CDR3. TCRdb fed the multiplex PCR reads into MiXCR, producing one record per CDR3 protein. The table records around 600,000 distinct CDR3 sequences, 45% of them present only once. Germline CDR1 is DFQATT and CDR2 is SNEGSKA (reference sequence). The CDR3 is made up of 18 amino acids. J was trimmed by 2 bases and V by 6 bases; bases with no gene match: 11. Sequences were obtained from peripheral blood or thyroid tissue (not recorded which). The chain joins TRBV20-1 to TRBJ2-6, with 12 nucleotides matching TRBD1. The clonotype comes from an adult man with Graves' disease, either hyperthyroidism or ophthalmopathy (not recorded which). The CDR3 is CSAISDRDRGPGANVLTF. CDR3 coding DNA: TGCAGTGCCATCAGTGACCGGGACAGGGGGCCTGGGGCCAACGTCCTGACTTTC.